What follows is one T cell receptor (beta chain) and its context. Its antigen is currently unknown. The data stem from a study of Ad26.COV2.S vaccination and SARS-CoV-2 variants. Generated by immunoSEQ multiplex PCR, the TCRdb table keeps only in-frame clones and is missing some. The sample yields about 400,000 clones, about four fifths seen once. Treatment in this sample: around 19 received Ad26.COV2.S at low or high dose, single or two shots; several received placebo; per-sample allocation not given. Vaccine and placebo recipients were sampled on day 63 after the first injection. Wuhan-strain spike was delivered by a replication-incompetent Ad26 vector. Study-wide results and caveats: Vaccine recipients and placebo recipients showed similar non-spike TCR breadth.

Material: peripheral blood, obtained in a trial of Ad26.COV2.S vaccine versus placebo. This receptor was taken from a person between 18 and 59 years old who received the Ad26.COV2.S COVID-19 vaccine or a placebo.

CDR3 sequence: CATSGGRGGPTDTQYF. The CDR3 DNA is TGTGCCACCAGTGGGGGGCGCGGGGGCCCGACAGATACGCAGTATTTT. The J gene is TRBJ2-3, the V gene TRBV24-1; a weak D match, TRBD2 (7 bases). Germline lookup yields CDR1 KGHDR and CDR2 SFDVKD. The CDR3 has 16 residues. The V end was cut by 5 bases, the J end by 3 bases, with 17 bases between.